This is a list of T cell receptor beta chains from one sample in a study of blood T cell repertoires in COVID-19. Some clones are missing from TCRdb's copy, which holds only in-frame ones; the method was immunoSEQ multiplex PCR. The sample holds roughly 120,000 clones, roughly 85% seen once. The source material was peripheral blood. Receptors were obtained from a woman of 80 years or more with active or convalescent COVID-19. The CDR3 runs from the conserved cysteine through the conserved F or W. A D gene is named only where the DNA matches it firmly. Some rows have no size entry. The others give once, few or many, or a class for an expanded clone.

TRBV28,TRBD1,few,TRBJ1-1,TGTGCCAGCAGTCCCCGACAGGGACTGGTCACTGAAGCTTTCTTT,CASSPRQGLVTEAFF
TRBV19,.,.,TRBJ1-2,TGTGCCAGTAGTATTATCGACACCCCTATCGGCTACACCTTC,CASSIIDTPIGYTF
TRBV18,.,.,TRBJ1-4,TGTGCCAGCTCACCTCCCAGCCAGGCTAATGAAAAACTGTTTTTT,CASSPPSQANEKLFF
TRBV18,.,.,TRBJ2-1,TGTGCCAGCTCACCACTTCTCCGGGAGAGTGAGCAGTTCTTC,CASSPLLRESEQFF
TRBV9,.,.,TRBJ2-7,TGTGCCAGCAGCGTAGGCTGGGGAGGTGACGAGCAGTACTTC,CASSVGWGGDEQYF
TRBV30,TRBD2,.,TRBJ2-7,TGTGCCTGGAGTAGTATGGTGGGGACTAGCGGACTCGAGCAGTACTTC,CAWSSMVGTSGLEQYF
TRBV19,.,.,TRBJ2-1,TGTGCCAGCGGTGATATGAGGATGACCACATACAATGAGCAGTTCTTC,CASGDMRMTTYNEQFF
TRBV5-5,.,once,TRBJ1-6,TGTGCCAGCAGCCTAAATCCACACCACAGGGATTCACCCCTCCACTTT,CASSLNPHHRDSPLHF
TRBV5-4,.,once,TRBJ2-7,TGTGCCAGCACTATCAAAGGGGCAGGGGTACTAGTCGAGCAGTACTTC,CASTIKGAGVLVEQYF
TRBV15,.,.,TRBJ1-4,TGTGCCACCAGCAGAGATCATCAGGGGTCTGAACTGTTTTTT,CATSRDHQGSELFF
TRBV7-9,.,.,TRBJ1-4,TGTGCCAGCAGTAAAAGAGCAACTAATGAAAAACTGTTTTTT,CASSKRATNEKLFF
TRBV15,.,.,TRBJ2-4,TGTGCCACCAGCAGGACAGGGAGGAACATTCAGTACTTC,CATSRTGRNIQYF
TRBV5-1,TRBD1,.,TRBJ2-5,TGCGCCAGCAGCTCCGGGACAGGGGGTTTGGAGACCCAGTACTTC,CASSSGTGGLETQYF
TRBV5-8,TRBD1,.,TRBJ1-5,TGTGCCAGCAGCTTGGGTCAGGGGGATAGGATCTGGAATCAGCCCCAGCATTTT,CASSLGQGDRIWNQPQHF
TRBV18,.,.,TRBJ2-1,TGTGCCAGCTCACCCGTCGACAGGTTCGATAATGAGCAGTTCTTC,CASSPVDRFDNEQFF
TRBV18,.,.,TRBJ2-1,TGTGCCAGCTCACCCCCTGGGGGGATGTCCTACAATGAGCAGTTCTTC,CASSPPGGMSYNEQFF
TRBV29-1,.,few,TRBJ1-1,TGCAGCGGCTCCAGGGCGGTCGGCACTGAAGCTTTCTTT,CSGSRAVGTEAFF
TRBV5-1,.,.,TRBJ2-2,TGCGCCAGCAGCTTTCAGGGGAGCGGGGAGCTGTTTTTT,CASSFQGSGELFF
TRBV6-5,TRBD1,.,TRBJ1-1,TGTGCCAGCAGCAGACAGGGGGGGGTCTCCGAAGCTTTCTTT,CASSRQGGVSEAFF
TRBV25-1,TRBD2,.,TRBJ2-1,TGTGCCAGCAGTCACCTAGCGGGGGGATACAATGAGCAGTTCTTC,CASSHLAGGYNEQFF
TRBV7-6,TRBD1,.,TRBJ2-2,TGTGCCAGCAGCCTTCGACAGGGATTGACCACCGGGGAGCTGTTTTTT,CASSLRQGLTTGELFF
TRBV27,TRBD1,.,TRBJ1-1,TGTGCCAGCAGTTATAGGGGGCGGGGAGACACTGAAGCTTTCTTT,CASSYRGRGDTEAFF
TRBV7-9,.,few,TRBJ2-7,TGTGCCAGCAGCGCGTCCTACGAGCAGTACTTC,CASSASYEQYF
TRBV4-1,TRBD2,.,TRBJ2-1,TGCGCCAGCAGCCCCGTTGCGGGGACTAGCGGGAGTGCACGGTACAATGAGCAGTTCTTC,CASSPVAGTSGSARYNEQFF
TRBV18,TRBD2,.,TRBJ2-2,TGTGCCAGCTCACCACGTCGAACAGCGGGAGGGCCAATCTACACCGGGGAGCTGTTTTTT,CASSPRRTAGGPIYTGELFF
TRBV18,TRBD2,.,TRBJ2-3,TGTGCCAGCTCACCACCGGGACTAGCGGGAGGTGATACGCAGTATTTT,CASSPPGLAGGDTQYF
TRBV2,TRBD1,.,TRBJ1-3,TGTGCCAGCAGTGCCGACAGGGTCAATTTCGACACCATATATTTT,CASSADRVNFDTIYF
TRBV19,.,once,TRBJ1-5,TGTGCCAGTAGCATACAATTATGGCGGACTGAGCAGCCCCAGCATTTT,CASSIQLWRTEQPQHF
TRBV5-1,.,.,TRBJ2-3,TGCGCCAGCAGCTTTAGCGGCACAGATACGCAGTATTTT,CASSFSGTDTQYF
TRBV7-3,TRBD2,.,TRBJ2-5,TGTGCCAGCAGCTTAATAGCGGGAGGGCTGGAGACCCAGTACTTC,CASSLIAGGLETQYF
TRBV2,TRBD1,.,TRBJ1-4,TGTGCCAGCAGTGGACAGGGGGCTCTAACTAATGAAAAACTGTTTTTT,CASSGQGALTNEKLFF
TRBV10-1,TRBD2,.,TRBJ2-2,TGCGCCAGCAGTGATTGGTTAGGGCTAGCGGGAGTAAATCGTTGCACCGGGGAGCTGTTTTTT,CASSDWLGLAGVNRCTGELFF
TRBV5-1,.,.,TRBJ2-3,TGCGCCAGCAGCTTGGTGGACACCACAGATACGCAGTATTTT,CASSLVDTTDTQYF
TRBV6-2/TRBV6-3,.,.,TRBJ2-5,TGTGCCAGCAGTTATGGGTTAGCGATGTCCCAAGAGACCCAGTACTTC,CASSYGLAMSQETQYF
TRBV14,.,.,TRBJ1-6,TGTGCCAGCAGCAAACGCCCCTCAGGGGATTCACCCCTCCACTTT,CASSKRPSGDSPLHF
TRBV4-2,.,.,TRBJ2-1,TGTGCCAGCAGCCAAGGGACAACCTACAATGAGCAGTTCTTC,CASSQGTTYNEQFF
TRBV18,.,.,TRBJ2-1,TGTGCCAGCTCAAGCCGGGGAAGAGAGAGCTCCTACAATGAGCAGTTCTTC,CASSSRGRESSYNEQFF
TRBV6-2/TRBV6-3,TRBD1,few,TRBJ1-2,TGTGCCAGCAGTACGACAGGGTATGGCTACACCTTC,CASSTTGYGYTF
TRBV4-1,.,.,TRBJ2-1,TGCGCCAGCAGTCCGCTTGGGGGAGGATTCAACAATGAGCAGTTCTTC,CASSPLGGGFNNEQFF
TRBV5-8,.,.,TRBJ1-2,TGTGCCAGCAGCTCCCCAGGGCTTTGGGGCCCGGCGGACTATGGCTACACCTTC,CASSSPGLWGPADYGYTF
TRBV4-1,.,once,TRBJ2-1,TGCGCCAGCAGCCTGCGACTAGACAGCTCCTACAATGAGCAGTTCTTC,CASSLRLDSSYNEQFF
TRBV29-1,TRBD1,.,TRBJ1-2,TGCAGCGTCGGGACAGGGGGCTATGGCTACACCTTC,CSVGTGGYGYTF
TRBV6-5,.,once,TRBJ1-3,TGTGCCAGCAGTTTGGCAAGAGGAAACACCATATATTTT,CASSLARGNTIYF
TRBV7-8,.,.,TRBJ1-5,TGTGCCAGCAGCTCCCTCCAGGGCTACAATCAGCCCCAGCATTTT,CASSSLQGYNQPQHF
TRBV6-6,TRBD1,.,TRBJ1-2,TGTGCCAGCAGTCGACAGGGGGATGGGGGCTACACCTTC,CASSRQGDGGYTF
TRBV30,TRBD2,once,TRBJ2-7,TGTGCCTGGAGTGTTGGCGGGAGCTCCTACGAGCAGTACTTC,CAWSVGGSSYEQYF
TRBV19,TRBD1,.,TRBJ2-1,TGTGCCAGTAGTATAGTTAGGGGGCCCGGTTTCAATGAGCAGTTCTTC,CASSIVRGPGFNEQFF
TRBV30,.,.,TRBJ2-5,TGTGCCTGGAGTGTACGGAGGGAGACCCAGTACTTC,CAWSVRRETQYF
TRBV19,TRBD2,once,TRBJ2-7,TGTGCCAGTAGTGGGACGACTAGCGCAAGCTCCTACGAGCAGTACTTC,CASSGTTSASSYEQYF
TRBV10-3,.,.,TRBJ2-7,TGTGCCATCAGTGCGCTGGGGGCCGGCGGGTACTTC,CAISALGAGGYF
TRBV7-2,TRBD2,once,TRBJ2-1,TGTGCCAGCCGGGCGGGAGGGTACAATGAGCAGTTCTTC,CASRAGGYNEQFF
TRBV3-1/TRBV3-2,TRBD2,.,TRBJ2-5,TGTGCCAGCAGCAGAAAACTCGGGCAGGGAGGGTTCCAAGAGACCCAGTACTTC,CASSRKLGQGGFQETQYF
TRBV23-1,.,.,TRBJ2-1,TGCGCCAGCGTTTCTCCGCGGGATGCGTACAATGAGCAGTTCTTC,CASVSPRDAYNEQFF
TRBV5-1,.,.,TRBJ1-2,TGCGCCAGCAGCTTGGTGCGGAATTCCTATGGCTACACCTTC,CASSLVRNSYGYTF
TRBV19,TRBD1,once,TRBJ1-5,TGTGCCAGTAGTATATTAACCCGGACAGGGGGTCAGCCCCAGCATTTT,CASSILTRTGGQPQHF
TRBV4-2,TRBD2,.,TRBJ2-5,TGTGCCAGCAGCCAAGGCCTAGCGGGCACGTACCAAGAGACCCAGTACTTC,CASSQGLAGTYQETQYF
TRBV5-1,TRBD1,.,TRBJ2-1,TGCGCCAGCAGCTTGGGAACCGGGACAGGGGGAAGGGAGCAGTTCTTC,CASSLGTGTGGREQFF
TRBV5-6,.,once,TRBJ2-3,TGTGCTACAGCGAGACAGGGCACAGATACGCAGTATTTT,CATARQGTDTQYF
TRBV5-6,TRBD2,.,TRBJ2-3,TGTGCCAGCAGCTTGGAGGGTAGCGGGATAACAGATACGCAGTATTTT,CASSLEGSGITDTQYF
TRBV9,.,.,TRBJ2-7,TGTGCCAGCAGCGTTGGCAGTGGAGGATACGAGCAGTACTTC,CASSVGSGGYEQYF